This T cell receptor (beta chain) was observed in a study of cytomegalovirus exposure and HLA in healthy donors. Findings of the study overall: Later analysis associated a missense DCLRE1C variant with TCR beta V- and J-gene trimming.

V was clipped by 5 bases and J by 5 bases; unmatched bases: 10. Germline CDR1 is SGHTA and CDR2 is FQGNSA. The CDR3 loop spans 16 amino acids. Comment on this clone: Its antigen is unknown.

This PCR relied on a set of 60 Vbeta primers and 13 Jbeta primers. Measured with immunoSEQ multiplex PCR; TCRdb has only the in-frame clones, and not every one. The repertoire includes some 150,000 clones, 75% of them detected once, and 3% to 3.5% sits in the top ten. Sequencing used PBMCs. The source is a man aged 35 to 55 in good health and CMV-seronegative. V gene TRBV7-2 combines with J gene TRBJ2-1, with 9 bases matching TRBD2. The CDR3 loop is CASSLGPTSGDNEQFF. The CDR3 DNA is TGTGCCAGCAGCCTGGGACCGACTAGCGGAGACAATGAGCAGTTCTTC.